The 27 T cell receptor beta chains below come from one sample, sequenced in a study of T cells in Graves' hyperthyroidism and ophthalmopathy (dated by TCRdb to between 2017 and 2020). The receptor library was made with multiplex PCR. Instrument on record: Illumina HiSeq 2000. Amplification of TCR beta CDR3 regions was carried out from RNA transcripts. The TCR CDR3 was subjected to a first round of RT-PCR using the HTBI primer set and the Qiagen OneStep RT-PCR kit. TCRdb cleaned the public reads at Q25 with fastp, built clones with MiXCR and kept in-frame beta chains. Rows merge per CDR3 protein into single entries with the most common DNA and genes. This sample is represented by roughly 700,000 distinct CDR3 sequences; about 14% of them were singletons. In total, the top ten clones hold roughly 10% of the sample. Sequenced input: blood. The receptors here all came from a woman aged 18-30 years with Graves' hyperthyroidism.

CDR3 residues: CASSQGRVSGNTIYF. The CDR3, as DNA: TGTGCCAGCAGCCAAGGTCGGGTTTCTGGAAACACCATATATTTT. V gene TRBV14 combines with J gene TRBJ1-3, with D unclear. This CDR3 has 15 residues. V gave up 1 base and J gave up 1 base, with 8 bases separating them. CDR1 is SGHDN, CDR2 FVKESK, per germline.

This clonotype has at least ten counts. V and J are TRBV5-1 and TRBJ2-7; 9 bases agree with TRBD2. This CDR3 is built from 18 residues. With V trimmed by 0 bases and J by 0 bases, 10 bases remained unmatched. The germline gives CDR1 SGHRS, CDR2 YFSETQ. This chain's CDR3 is CASSLGVSGSPLSYEQYF. The DNA of the CDR3 is TGCGCCAGCAGCTTGGGTGTTAGCGGGAGCCCGCTCTCCTACGAGCAGTACTTC.

J is TRBJ1-1 and V is TRBV18; D gene uncertain. CDR1 is KGHSH, CDR2 LQKENI, per germline. V lost 3 bases, J lost 8 bases, and 13 bases lay in between. There are 13 residues in the CDR3. CDR3: CASSPADDGEAFF. Written as DNA, the CDR3 is TGTGCCAGCTCACCCGCAGACGACGGCGAAGCTTTCTTT.

The chain employs TRBV9 and TRBJ2-7, with a weak D call TRBD1 (5 bases). This CDR3 spans 15 amino acids. Per germline, CDR1 SGDLS and CDR2 YYNGEE. Trimming removed 4 bases at V and 0 bases at J, with 14 bases between. In DNA form, the CDR3 reads TGTGCCAGCAGCCCGCACTCCAGGGACTCCTACGAGCAGTACTTC. It specifies CASSPHSRDSYEQYF. Filled out from reference TRBV9 and TRBJ2-7, the complete variable domain reads DSGVTQTPKHLITATGQRVTLRCSPRSGDLSVYWYQQSLDQGLQFLIQYYNGEERAKGNILERFSAQQFPDLHSELNLSSLELGDSALYFCASSPHSRDSYEQYFGPGTRLTVT.

The sample holds a few counts of this clonotype. The chain is built from TRBV3-1 and TRBJ2-2; 14 nucleotides agree with TRBD2. In germline, CDR1 is LGHDT, CDR2 YNNKEL (reference sequence). The CDR3 runs to 20 residues. V was clipped by 2 bases and J by 5 bases; unmatched bases: 13. In nucleotides, the CDR3 is TGTGCCAGCAGCCAATTCAATCCGGGACTAGCGGGAGTGGTAACCGGGGAGCTGTTTTTT. Translating it yields CASSQFNPGLAGVVTGELFF.

The CDR3 loop is CASRGPRNQPQHF. Here the CDR3 DNA reads TGTGCCAGCAGAGGACCGAGAAATCAGCCCCAGCATTTT. The chain employs TRBV28 and TRBJ1-5, with no clear D. Trimming took off 6 bases at V and 4 bases at J, with 10 bases between the two ends. This CDR3 has 13 residues. Germline-derived CDR1 and CDR2 are MDHEN and SYDVKM.

This clonotype was seen ten or more times. The chain has TRBV2 and TRBJ2-1; tentatively, D is TRBD1 or TRBD2 (5 bases each). Germline lookup yields CDR1 SNHLY and CDR2 FYNNEI. V was pared by 3 bases and J by 7 bases, with 16 bases between. The CDR3 is 15 residues long. As DNA, the CDR3 is TGTGCCAGCAGTGATGGGGGTGCGTCGGGGAATGAGCAGTTCTTC. Amino acids: CASSDGGASGNEQFF.

As to this clonotype: A read error may be the cause here, since a much bigger clone is one base away. The CDR3 reads CANSFGSGNTIYF. CDR3 coding DNA: TGTGCCAACAGTTTCGGCTCTGGAAACACCATATATTTT. This rearrangement joins TRBV27 to TRBJ1-3, with D unresolved. This CDR3 comprises 13 residues. Germline V gene lookup returns CDR1 MNHEY and CDR2 SMNVEV (reference sequence).

Details on this clonotype: A clone one base away is much larger, so this may be a read error. The CDR3 DNA is TGCAGTGCTAGAGATGCGGACAGGGGCACTGAAGCTTTCTTT. Translated: CSARDADRGTEAFF. The rearrangement links TRBV20-1 to TRBJ1-1, with 9 positions matching TRBD1. J was trimmed by 4 bases and V by 0 bases; bases with no gene match: 3. The CDR3 is 14 amino acids. Germline CDR1 and CDR2: DFQATT and SNEGSKA (reference sequence).

This clonotype was observed many times. The rearrangement joins TRBV5-8 to TRBJ1-1, with D possibly being TRBD1 (5 bases). This CDR3 region has 16 residues. Trimming took off 2 bases at V and 0 bases at J, with 14 bases between the two ends. The germline CDR1 and CDR2 sequences are SGHTS and YDEGEE. The CDR3 coding sequence is TGTGCCAGCAGCTTCGGAGGGGTTCGGATGAACACTGAAGCTTTCTTT. Translating it yields CASSFGGVRMNTEAFF.

Comment on this clonotype: This may stem from a read error, because a much larger clone lies one nucleotide away. The CDR3 loop reads CASSLAGGKNEQFF. CDR3 nucleotide sequence: TGTGCCAGCAGCTTAGCGGGAGGGAAGAATGAGCAGTTCTTC. The chain carries TRBV28 and TRBJ2-1; 11 bases fit TRBD2. This CDR3 contains 14 residues. V lost 6 bases and J lost 7; bases outside the gene matches: 5. Germline CDR1 MDHEN, CDR2 SYDVKM.

This clonotype was picked up a small number of times. The chain has TRBV20-1 and TRBJ1-3; D call uncertain. CDR3 size: 13 residues. Germline values: CDR1 DFQATT, CDR2 SNEGSKA (reference sequence). The V end was cut by 0 bases, the J end by 1 base, with 4 bases between. CDR3 sequence reads: CSARETSGNTIYF. In DNA form, the CDR3 reads TGCAGTGCTAGAGAGACATCTGGAAACACCATATATTTT.

The rearrangement uses TRBV9 and TRBJ2-1, with a tentative D call TRBD2 (5 bases). Trimming pared 0 bases from V and 1 base from J, leaving 11 bases between. Germline V gives CDR1 SGDLS, CDR2 YYNGEE. This CDR3 comprises 16 residues. CDR3 nucleotide sequence: TGTGCCAGCAGCGTAGTCGCGGGCGGGTCCTACAATGAGCAGTTCTTC. This translates into CASSVVAGGSYNEQFF.

This clonotype has ten or more counts. The chain has TRBV7-6 and TRBJ2-1, with TRBD1 as a possible D gene (6 bases). The CDR3 is made up of 15 amino acids. Trimming took off 5 bases at V and 9 bases at J, with 20 bases between the two ends. Germline CDR1 is SGHVS and CDR2 is FNYEAQ. The CDR3 coding sequence is TGTGCCAGCAGCGCCCGGGACACGGTATCCGGTGAGCAGTTCTTC. Its translation is CASSARDTVSGEQFF. The full variable domain, with the rest looked up from reference TRBV7-6 and TRBJ2-1, is GAGVSQSPRYKVTKRGQDVALRCDPISGHVSLYWYRQALGQGPEFLTYFNYEAQQDKSGLPNDRFSAERPEGSISTLTIQRTEQRDSAMYRCASSARDTVSGEQFFGPGTRLTVL.

There are many counts of this clonotype. J is TRBJ2-2 and V is TRBV5-6; D is possibly TRBD2 (5 bases). In germline, CDR1 is SGHDT, CDR2 YYEEEE. V was cut by 1 base and J by 6 bases, with 7 bases left in between. CDR3 length: 13 amino acids. The CDR3 loop is CASSLLAPGELFF. CDR3 nucleotides: TGTGCCAGCAGCTTGCTAGCCCCCGGGGAGCTGTTTTTT.

There are a few counts of this clonotype. At one boundary the junction diverges from the germline segment, which might be a read error. The chain is built from TRBV6-1 and TRBJ2-7; D possibly corresponds to TRBD2 (6 bases). The CDR3 is 15 residues long. Germline V CDR1 and CDR2: MNHNS, SASEGT. CDR3: CTSSERRGYSYEQYF. In DNA form, the CDR3 reads TGTACCAGCAGTGAACGTCGGGGGTACTCCTACGAGCAGTACTTC.

Ten or more counts support this clonotype. The rearrangement joins TRBV6-2 or TRBV6-3 to TRBJ2-1; the match to TRBD2 covers 10 bases. After removal of 0 bases from V and 2 bases from J, the junction contained 4 bases not matched to a gene. The germline V gene has CDR1 MNHEY and CDR2 SVGEGT. The CDR3 runs to 17 residues. The DNA for the CDR3 is TGTGCCAGCAGTTACTCGTCTAGCGGGAGTCCCTACAATGAGCAGTTCTTC. Protein sequence: CASSYSSSGSPYNEQFF.

This clonotype was detected many times. The chain combines TRBV20-1 with TRBJ2-7; 10 bases map to TRBD2. V lost 7 bases to trimming and J lost 0 bases; unmatched junction nucleotides: 3. CDR1 is DFQATT and CDR2 is SNEGSKA in the germline V gene (reference sequence). CDR3 size: 13 residues. The CDR3 coding sequence is TGCAGTGGTCAGCGGGAGGGCTCCTACGAGCAGTACTTC. Protein product: CSGQREGSYEQYF.

The V and J genes are TRBV6-1 and TRBJ1-2; D possibly corresponds to TRBD1 (5 bases). CDR1 is MNHNS and CDR2 is SASEGT in the germline V gene. The CDR3 spans 14 residues. Trimming pared 7 bases from V and 4 bases from J, leaving 16 bases between. The CDR3 DNA follows: TGTGCCAGCATTCAATCGGGAAGGGGCTATGGCTACACCTTC. Protein sequence: CASIQSGRGYGYTF.

This clonotype showed up many times. The V gene is TRBV5-1, the J gene TRBJ2-7; 10 bases fit TRBD1. J lost 2 bases, V lost 4 bases, and 3 bases had no gene match. CDR1 and CDR2 (germline): SGHRS, YFSETQ. The CDR3 is 14 residues long. CDR3: CASSIDRGPYEQYF. Here the CDR3 DNA reads TGCGCCAGCAGCATAGACAGGGGGCCCTACGAGCAGTACTTC.

This clonotype has ten or more counts. J is TRBJ2-7 and V is TRBV6-1, with D perhaps TRBD1 or TRBD2 (5 bases each). The CDR3 covers 14 residues. V shed 6 bases and J shed 1 base, with 13 bases lying between them. CDR1 is MNHNS and CDR2 is SASEGT in the germline V gene. CDR3 in amino acids: CASRRQEGSYEQYF. The CDR3 nucleotides are TGTGCCAGCAGGAGGCAAGAGGGGTCCTACGAGCAGTACTTC.

The sample holds many counts of this clonotype. V usage is TRBV20-1 and J usage is TRBJ2-3, with 8 bases aligning to TRBD2. CDR1 DFQATT and CDR2 SNEGSKA come from the germline V gene (reference sequence). Unmatched junction bases numbered 9, after V lost 3 bases and J lost 7 bases. The CDR3 totals 14 residues. This CDR3 is CSASERGTPHTQYF. CDR3 coding DNA: TGCAGTGCTAGCGAGCGGGGGACCCCCCATACGCAGTATTTT.

In the case of this clonotype: Relative to the germline gene, one junction end is altered; a read error may explain this. CDR3 in DNA: TGCGCCAGCAGCCCCTCCGCCTTTGGGTGGGAAAATGAAAAACTGTTTTTT. Translated, it gives CASSPSAFGWENEKLFF. V gene TRBV11-2 combines with J gene TRBJ1-4; D gene ambiguous. Germline-derived CDR1 and CDR2 are SGHAT and FQNNGV. The CDR3 has 17 residues.

This clonotype was observed at least ten times. The rearrangement links TRBV18 to TRBJ2-1; no firm D call. The V end was cut by 1 base, the J end by 8 bases, with 6 bases between. The germline V gene has CDR1 KGHSH and CDR2 LQKENI. This CDR3 has 12 amino acids. DNA for the CDR3: TGTGCCAGCTCACCACAGGTGGATGAGCAGTTCTTC. As protein: CASSPQVDEQFF.

The table lists this clonotype with many counts. The rearrangement links TRBV29-1 to TRBJ2-1; 12 bases are shared with TRBD2. With V trimmed by 6 bases and J by 4 bases, 16 bases remained unmatched. This CDR3 has 18 amino acids. CDR1 SQVTM and CDR2 ANQGSEA come from the germline V gene. The CDR3 protein is CSVYPGLAGLQAYNEQFF. CDR3 DNA sequence: TGCAGCGTCTATCCGGGACTAGCGGGCCTGCAAGCTTACAATGAGCAGTTCTTC.

This clonotype was counted ten times or more. The chain couples TRBV29-1 to TRBJ2-7; a possible D gene is TRBD2 (6 bases). CDR3 length: 13 residues. Germline V gives CDR1 SQVTM, CDR2 ANQGSEA. The V end lost 4 bases, the J end lost 3 bases, and 13 bases lay between the germline ends. The CDR3, as DNA: TGCAGCGTTGCCCGGGGGTTACTCTACGAGCAGTACTTC. Translated: CSVARGLLYEQYF.

The sample holds a few counts of this clonotype. This chain connects TRBV29-1 to TRBJ2-5; D is possibly TRBD1 or TRBD2 (6 bases each). This CDR3 contains 12 residues. Trimming took off 7 bases at V and 4 bases at J, with 13 bases between the two ends. Germline V gives CDR1 SQVTM, CDR2 ANQGSEA. As DNA, the CDR3 is TGCAGCGCCGACAGGCGGGGAGAGACCCAGTACTTC. Translation gives CSADRRGETQYF.